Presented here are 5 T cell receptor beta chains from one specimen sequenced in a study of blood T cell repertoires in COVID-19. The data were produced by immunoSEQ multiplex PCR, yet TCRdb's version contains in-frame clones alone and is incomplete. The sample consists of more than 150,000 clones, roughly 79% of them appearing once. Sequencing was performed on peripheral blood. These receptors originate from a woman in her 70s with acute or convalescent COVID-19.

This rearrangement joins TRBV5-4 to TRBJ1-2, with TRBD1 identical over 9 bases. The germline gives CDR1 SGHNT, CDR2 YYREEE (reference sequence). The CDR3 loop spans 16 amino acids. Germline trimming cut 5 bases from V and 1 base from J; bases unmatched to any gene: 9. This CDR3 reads CASSSGQGDFNYGYTF. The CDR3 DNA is TGTGCCAGCAGTTCGGGACAGGGAGACTTTAACTATGGCTACACCTTC.

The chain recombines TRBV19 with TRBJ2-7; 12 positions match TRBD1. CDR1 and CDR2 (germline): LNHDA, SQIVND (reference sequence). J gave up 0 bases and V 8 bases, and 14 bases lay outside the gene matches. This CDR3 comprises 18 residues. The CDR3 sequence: CASRGGTGGGRISYEQYF. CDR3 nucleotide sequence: TGTGCCAGTCGAGGCGGGACAGGGGGCGGGAGGATCTCCTACGAGCAGTACTTC.

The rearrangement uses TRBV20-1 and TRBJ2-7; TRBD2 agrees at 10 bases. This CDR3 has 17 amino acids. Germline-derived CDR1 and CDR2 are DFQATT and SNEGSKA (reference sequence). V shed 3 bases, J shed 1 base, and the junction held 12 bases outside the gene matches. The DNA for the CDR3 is TGCAGTGCTAGTGGGGTCTCGAGCGGGAGGGGGTCCTACGAGCAGTACTTC. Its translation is CSASGVSSGRGSYEQYF.

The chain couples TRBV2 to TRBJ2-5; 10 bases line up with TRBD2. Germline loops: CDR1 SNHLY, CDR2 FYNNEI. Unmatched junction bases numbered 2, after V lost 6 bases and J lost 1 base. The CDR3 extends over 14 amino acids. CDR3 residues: CASRLAGFQETQYF. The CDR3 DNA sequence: TGTGCCAGCAGACTAGCGGGGTTCCAAGAGACCCAGTACTTC.

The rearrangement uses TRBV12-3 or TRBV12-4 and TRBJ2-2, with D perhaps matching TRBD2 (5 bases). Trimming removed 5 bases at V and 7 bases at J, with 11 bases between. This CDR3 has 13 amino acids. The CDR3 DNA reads TGTGCCAGCAGTATGAGGGCAGGCGGGGAGCTGTTTTTT. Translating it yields CASSMRAGGELFF.